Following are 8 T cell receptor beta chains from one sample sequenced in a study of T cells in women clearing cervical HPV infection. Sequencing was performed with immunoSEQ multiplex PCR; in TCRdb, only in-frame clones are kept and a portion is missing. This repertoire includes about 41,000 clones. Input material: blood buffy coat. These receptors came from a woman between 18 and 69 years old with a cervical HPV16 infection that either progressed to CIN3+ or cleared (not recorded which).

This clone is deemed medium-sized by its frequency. The sequenced CDR3 bases are TGTGCCAGCTCACCCGGCGGGGGCCCTGTTACGGGGGATACG. This translates into CASSPGGGPVTGDT. From start to end, the CDR3 is CASSPGGGPVTGDTQYF. This rearrangement joins TRBV18 to TRBJ2-3; tentatively, D is TRBD2 (7 bases). The CDR3 end is not reached by the read, which stops 3 residues before it; the germline J gene fills it in. The germline V gene has CDR1 KGHSH and CDR2 LQKENI. This CDR3 is built from 17 residues. Trimming shortened V by 3 bases and J by 6 bases, and 22 bases separated the two germline ends.

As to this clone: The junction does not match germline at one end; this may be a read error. The covered CDR3 bases are TGTGCCAACTCACGGGGGGGGCAGGGACAGCCC. Translated, it gives CANSRGGQGQP. The whole CDR3 protein is CANSRGGQGQPQHF. V is TRBV18 and J is TRBJ1-5; D is possibly TRBD1 (6 bases). Read sequence stops 3 residues before the CDR3 end, and the germline J gene provides the missing end. Germline CDR1 KGHSH, CDR2 LQKENI. This CDR3 is 14 amino acids long. Complete variable domain (other parts from reference TRBV18 and TRBJ1-5): NAGVMQNPRHLVRRRGQEARLRCSPMKGHSHVYWYRQLPEEGLKFMVYLQKENIIDESGMPKERFSAEFPKEGPSILRIQQVVRGDSAAYFCANSRGGQGQPQHFGDGTRLSIL.

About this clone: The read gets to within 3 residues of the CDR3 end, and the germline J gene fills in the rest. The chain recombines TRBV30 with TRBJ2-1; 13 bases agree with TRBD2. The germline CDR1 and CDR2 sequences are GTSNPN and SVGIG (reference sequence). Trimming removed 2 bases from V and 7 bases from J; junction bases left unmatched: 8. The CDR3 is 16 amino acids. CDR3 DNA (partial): TGTGCCTGGAGTAAGTCACGGGGACTAGCGGGAAATGAG. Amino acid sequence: CAWSKSRGLAGNE. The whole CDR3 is CAWSKSRGLAGNEQFF.

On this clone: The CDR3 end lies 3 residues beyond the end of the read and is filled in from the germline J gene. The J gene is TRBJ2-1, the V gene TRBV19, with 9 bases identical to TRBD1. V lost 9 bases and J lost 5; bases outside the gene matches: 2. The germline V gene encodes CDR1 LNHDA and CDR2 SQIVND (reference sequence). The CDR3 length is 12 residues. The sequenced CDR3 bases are TGTGCCAGCCGGACAGGGGACAATGAG. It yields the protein CASRTGDNE. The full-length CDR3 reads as CASRTGDNEQFF. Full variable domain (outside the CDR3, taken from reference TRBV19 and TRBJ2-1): DGGITQSPKYLFRKEGQNVTLSCEQNLNHDAMYWYRQDPGQGLRLIYYSQIVNDFQKGDIAEGYSVSREKKESFPLTVTSAQKNPTAFYLCASRTGDNEQFFGPGTRLTVL.

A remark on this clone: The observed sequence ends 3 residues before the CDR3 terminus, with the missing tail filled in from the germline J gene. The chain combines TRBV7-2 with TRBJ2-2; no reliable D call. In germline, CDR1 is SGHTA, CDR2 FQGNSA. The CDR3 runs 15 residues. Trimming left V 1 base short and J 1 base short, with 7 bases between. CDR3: CASSLVAGNTGELFF. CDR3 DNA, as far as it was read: TGTGCCAGCAGCTTAGTGGCAGGGAACACCGGGGAG. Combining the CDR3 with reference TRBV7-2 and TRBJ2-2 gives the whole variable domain GAGVSQSPSNKVTEKGKDVELRCDPISGHTALYWYRQSLGQGLEFLIYFQGNSAPDKSGLPSDRFSAERTGGSVSTLTIQRTQQEDSAVYLCASSLVAGNTGELFFGEGSRLTVL.

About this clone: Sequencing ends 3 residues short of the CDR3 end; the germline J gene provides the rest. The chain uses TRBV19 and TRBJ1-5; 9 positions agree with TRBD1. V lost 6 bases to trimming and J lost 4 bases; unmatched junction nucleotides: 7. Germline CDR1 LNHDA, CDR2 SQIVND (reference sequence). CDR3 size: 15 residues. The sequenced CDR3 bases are TGTGCCAGTAGAAGTCCGGGACAGGGAAATCAGCCC. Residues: CASRSPGQGNQP. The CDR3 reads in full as CASRSPGQGNQPQHF.

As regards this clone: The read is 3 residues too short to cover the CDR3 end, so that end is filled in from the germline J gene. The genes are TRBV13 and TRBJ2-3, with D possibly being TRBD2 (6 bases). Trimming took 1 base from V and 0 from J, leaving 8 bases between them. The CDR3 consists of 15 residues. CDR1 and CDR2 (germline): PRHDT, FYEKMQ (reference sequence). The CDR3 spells CASSLVRGSTDTQYF. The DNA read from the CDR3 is TGTGCCAGCAGCTTAGTGCGGGGTAGCACAGATACG.

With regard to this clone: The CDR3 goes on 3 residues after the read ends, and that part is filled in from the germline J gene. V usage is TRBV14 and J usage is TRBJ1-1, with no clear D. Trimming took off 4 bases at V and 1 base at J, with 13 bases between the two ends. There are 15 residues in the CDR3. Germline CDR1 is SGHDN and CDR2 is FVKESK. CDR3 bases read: TGTGCCAGCAGCCCGACCCCGGGTGGGAACACTGAA. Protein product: CASSPTPGGNTE. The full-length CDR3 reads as CASSPTPGGNTEAFF. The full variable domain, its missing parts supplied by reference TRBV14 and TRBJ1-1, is EAGVTQFPSHSVIEKGQTVTLRCDPISGHDNLYWYRRVMGKEIKFLLHFVKESKQDESGMPNNRFLAERTGGTYSTLKVQPAELEDSGVYFCASSPTPGGNTEAFFGQGTRLTVV.